A single TCR beta chain is shown here with its context. Its antigen is unidentified. Germline CDR1 reads SQVTM; CDR2 reads ANQGSEA. There are 14 residues in the CDR3. Trimming took 5 bases from V and 9 from J; bases not matched to a gene: 10. This entry comes from a study of beta chain features in type 1 diabetes. Study at large: Age, gender, cell numbers and subset yield matched between patients and controls. Points from the study as a whole: People with Type 1 diabetes carried modestly yet significantly shorter TCRB CDR3s in all four CD4+ subsets.

The authors reverse transcribed all of the isolated RNA, so sequencing captured expressed TCRB transcripts. Data came from immunoSEQ multiplex PCR; TCRdb stores just in-frame clones and leaves some out. The top ten hold about 0.95% of the sample, which has roughly 160,000 clones, approximately 8% seen once. The chain recombines TRBV29-1 with TRBJ2-1; 10 bases are shared with TRBD2. This clonotype was obtained from a woman in her 40s with type 1 diabetes. Sequenced sample: central memory CD4+ T cells from blood. The CDR3 is CSVRLAGSYGEQFF. DNA for the CDR3: TGCAGCGTTAGACTAGCGGGTTCCTACGGTGAGCAGTTCTTC.